The present T cell receptor beta chain was sequenced within a study of blood T cell repertoires in COVID-19. Study as a whole: Samples taken during acute and convalescent COVID-19 were collected in the United States, Italy and Spain. Sources were T cells, B-cell-depleted T cells, or PBMCs; the material itself was cDNA or gDNA.

In the original processing: Amplification from reference gene primers served as the basis for estimated nucleated cell counts. Sequencing used immunoSEQ multiplex PCR; TCRdb keeps in-frame clones, though not all of them. V, J and clone size reflect that table, while D and trimming were determined from the DNA. The sample has 30,000 to 45,000 clones; roughly 80% are singletons. V was clipped by 6 bases and J by 5 bases; unmatched bases: 9. CDR1 and CDR2 from the germline V gene are KGHSH and LQKENI. The CDR3 length is 14 residues. This receptor was taken from a man between 60 and 75 years old in a cohort sampled during active COVID-19. The sequenced sample was peripheral blood. The V gene is TRBV18, the J gene TRBJ2-5; TRBD1 agrees at 7 bases. CDR3 protein: CASSARQGEETQYF. The DNA of the CDR3 is TGTGCCAGCTCGGCTCGACAGGGAGAGGAGACCCAGTACTTC.